The rows below give T cell receptor beta chains drawn from one sample of a study of T cells in Graves' hyperthyroidism and ophthalmopathy. TCRdb recomputed calls from the multiplex PCR reads with MiXCR, one row per CDR3 protein. The sample consists of 300,000 to 400,000 distinct CDR3 sequences, about 12% of them appearing once. Sequenced sample: blood. These receptors were obtained from a woman between 18 and 30 years old with Graves' hyperthyroidism. The CDR3 runs from the conserved cysteine through the conserved F or W. A D gene is named only where the DNA matches it firmly. Size is omitted from some rows. Given values are once, few, many or a class for expanded clones.

v_gene,abundance,j_gene,d_gene,CDR3aa,CDR3nt
TRBV6-5,few,TRBJ1-6,.,CASSYSGQGGSPLHF,TGTGCCAGCAGTTACTCAGGCCAAGGCGGATCACCCCTCCACTTT
TRBV11-1,many,TRBJ2-7,.,CASSFGSHGYEQYF,TGTGCCAGCAGCTTCGGGTCCCACGGGTACGAGCAGTACTTC
TRBV5-8,many,TRBJ2-7,.,CASSKAGMGDYEQYF,TGTGCCAGCAGCAAAGCCGGGATGGGGGACTACGAGCAGTACTTC
TRBV6-2/TRBV6-3,many,TRBJ2-5,.,CASSYSFNFVRSRGHKETQYF,TGTGCCAGCAGTTACTCCTTCAATTTCGTAAGGTCCCGGGGCCATAAAGAGACCCAGTACTTC
TRBV10-3,many,TRBJ1-1,.,CAISPRVDTEAFF,TGTGCCATCAGCCCCCGGGTGGACACTGAAGCTTTCTTT
TRBV28,many,TRBJ2-7,.,CASSSPREQYF,TGTGCCAGCAGTTCTCCCCGCGAGCAGTACTTC
TRBV3-1,many,TRBJ2-2,TRBD2,CASSQDGLAGSTAHTGELFF,TGTGCCAGCAGCCAAGATGGACTAGCGGGATCCACGGCTCACACCGGGGAGCTGTTTTTT
TRBV5-1,.,TRBJ2-7,.,CASSLAGDSLMVQYF,TGCGCCAGCAGCTTGGCGGGGGACAGTCTTATGGTGCAGTACTTC
TRBV13,many,TRBJ1-2,.,CASSLVRGYGYTF,TGTGCCAGCAGCTTAGTGAGGGGGTATGGCTACACCTTC
TRBV7-2,many,TRBJ2-2,.,CASSYLQGTGELFF,TGTGCCAGCAGCTACCTACAGGGAACCGGGGAGCTGTTTTTT
TRBV5-1,many,TRBJ1-4,.,CASHDASPNEKLFF,TGCGCCAGTCACGATGCATCACCTAATGAAAAACTGTTTTTT
TRBV3-1,many,TRBJ2-5,TRBD2,CASSQGFLAGEETQYF,TGTGCCAGCAGCCAAGGTTTCCTAGCGGGAGAGGAGACCCAGTACTTC
TRBV20-1,many,TRBJ2-3,.,CSARGTDTQYF,TGCAGTGCTAGAGGCACAGATACGCAGTATTTT
TRBV12-3/TRBV12-4,.,TRBJ2-4,.,CASSEQQGPKNIQYF,TGTGCCAGCAGCGAACAACAGGGCCCCAAAAACATTCAGTACTTC
TRBV10-3,many,TRBJ1-1,.,CAASRRGSDRDTEAFF,TGTGCCGCCAGCCGTAGGGGCTCGGATAGGGACACTGAAGCTTTCTTT
TRBV5-5,medium-sized,TRBJ2-3,.,CASSLAEGGDTQYF,TGTGCCAGCAGCTTGGCCGAGGGGGGAGATACGCAGTATTTT
TRBV3-1,many,TRBJ2-5,TRBD2,CASSPEGGGGTQYF,TGTGCCAGCAGCCCGGAGGGCGGGGGTGGGACCCAGTACTTC
TRBV13,many,TRBJ2-5,.,CASSLGTGSLETQYF,TGTGCCAGCAGCTTAGGGACAGGTAGTTTGGAGACCCAGTACTTC
TRBV6-1,many,TRBJ2-7,.,CASRRDFSSYEQYF,TGTGCCAGCAGACGGGACTTCAGCTCCTACGAGCAGTACTTC
TRBV12-3/TRBV12-4,many,TRBJ1-2,TRBD1,CASSFYGQGALYGYTF,TGTGCCAGCAGTTTTTACGGACAGGGGGCGCTTTATGGCTACACCTTC
TRBV7-3,many,TRBJ2-1,TRBD2,CASSIAGGPYEQFF,TGTGCCAGCAGCATAGCGGGAGGGCCCTACGAGCAGTTCTTC
TRBV12-3/TRBV12-4,many,TRBJ1-2,.,CASKGTNLYGYTF,TGTGCCAGCAAAGGGACCAACCTTTATGGCTACACCTTC
TRBV20-1,many,TRBJ2-5,TRBD2,CIGGGGLASETQYF,TGCATCGGAGGGGGGGGACTAGCGAGTGAGACCCAGTACTTC
TRBV20-1,many,TRBJ2-2,TRBD1,CSASKGARTGELFF,TGCAGTGCTAGCAAGGGGGCGCGAACCGGGGAGCTGTTTTTT
TRBV7-3,many,TRBJ2-6,.,CASSRTGPGANVLTF,TGTGCCAGCAGCCGAACAGGGCCCGGGGCCAACGTCCTGACTTTC
TRBV11-2,many,TRBJ2-7,.,CASSSIQGRLLEQYF,TGTGCCAGCAGCTCGATACAGGGAAGACTCCTCGAGCAGTACTTC
TRBV5-8,many,TRBJ2-7,.,CATFIKADSYEQYF,TGTGCCACATTCATTAAAGCAGATTCCTACGAGCAGTACTTC
TRBV20-1,many,TRBJ2-4,.,CSARKGEGNIQYF,TGCAGTGCTAGAAAAGGGGAAGGAAACATTCAGTACTTC